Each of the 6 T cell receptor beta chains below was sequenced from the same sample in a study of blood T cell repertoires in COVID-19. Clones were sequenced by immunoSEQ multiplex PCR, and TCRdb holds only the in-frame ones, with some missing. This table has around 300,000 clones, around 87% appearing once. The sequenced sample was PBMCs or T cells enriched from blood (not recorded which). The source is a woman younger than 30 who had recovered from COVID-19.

The CDR3 DNA is TGTGCCAGCAGCGGAACCCTACAGGAAAAACTGTTTTTT. Encoded protein: CASSGTLQEKLFF. The chain couples TRBV7-2 to TRBJ1-4; D unclear. The germline V gene has CDR1 SGHTA and CDR2 FQGNSA. Trimming shortened V by 5 bases and J by 8 bases, and 12 bases separated the two germline ends. The CDR3 is made up of 13 amino acids.

The CDR3 sequence is CASSEHGASSPPLHF. DNA for the CDR3: TGTGCCAGCAGTGAACATGGGGCGTCTTCCCCACCCCTCCACTTT. The chain has TRBV6-1 and TRBJ1-6, with D possibly matching TRBD1 (5 bases). Trimming left V 2 bases short and J 11 bases short, with 16 bases between. This CDR3 has 15 residues. CDR1 MNHNS and CDR2 SASEGT come from the germline V gene.

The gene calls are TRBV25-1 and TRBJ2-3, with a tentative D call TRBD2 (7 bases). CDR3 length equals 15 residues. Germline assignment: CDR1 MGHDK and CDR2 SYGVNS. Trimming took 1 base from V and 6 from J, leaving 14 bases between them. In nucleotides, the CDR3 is TGTGCCAGCAGTGAATTCGCAGGGAGGGGGGATACGCAGTATTTT. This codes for CASSEFAGRGDTQYF.

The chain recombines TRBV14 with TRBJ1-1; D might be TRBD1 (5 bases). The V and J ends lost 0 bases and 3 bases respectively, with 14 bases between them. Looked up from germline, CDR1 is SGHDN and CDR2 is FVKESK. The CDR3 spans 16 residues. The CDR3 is CASSQDQGGMDTEAFF. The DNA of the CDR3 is TGTGCCAGCAGCCAAGATCAGGGAGGGATGGACACTGAAGCTTTCTTT.

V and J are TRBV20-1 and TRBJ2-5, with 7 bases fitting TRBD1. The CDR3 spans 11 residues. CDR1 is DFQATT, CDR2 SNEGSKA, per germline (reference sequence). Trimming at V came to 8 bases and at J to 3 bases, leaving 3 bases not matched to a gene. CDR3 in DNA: TGCAGTACAACAGGGGAAGAGACCCAGTACTTC. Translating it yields CSTTGEETQYF.

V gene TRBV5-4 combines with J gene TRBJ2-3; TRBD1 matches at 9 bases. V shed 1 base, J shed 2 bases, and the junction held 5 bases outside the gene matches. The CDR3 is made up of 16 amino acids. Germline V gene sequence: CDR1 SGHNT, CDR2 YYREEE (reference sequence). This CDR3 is CASSLLTGGLTDTQYF. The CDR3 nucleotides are TGTGCCAGCAGCTTGTTGACAGGGGGACTCACAGATACGCAGTATTTT.